Listed below are T cell receptor beta chains from one sample, sequenced in a study of blood T cells in healthy people across ages. MiXCR, run by TCRdb on the 5' RACE reads, gives a single entry per CDR3 protein. Counted here are approximately 1,100,000 distinct CDR3 sequences, more than 35% occurring once; the ten biggest clones make up about 19%. The sample comprised blood. All receptors come from a woman aged 60-70 years in good health. Each CDR3 is given with its conserved first and last residue. Fields, in order: V gene, J gene, CDR3 length, CDR3 protein.

TRBV2	TRBJ2-7	13	CASRPTGYNEQYF
TRBV12-3/TRBV12-4	TRBJ2-1	16	CASSLLLAGTYNEQFF
TRBV9	TRBJ2-7	14	CASSVGQGPYEQYF
TRBV29-1	TRBJ1-1	14	CSASPDKKDTEAFF
TRBV27	TRBJ1-2	15	CASSLSGRAGYGYTF
TRBV20-1	TRBJ2-2	16	CSASMTSGRDTGELFF
TRBV5-1	TRBJ2-3	13	CASRFSGTDTQYF
TRBV6-2/TRBV6-3	TRBJ2-5	15	CASSFRDGSLWTQYF
TRBV9	TRBJ2-7	14	CASSDIAGVNEQYF
TRBV7-2	TRBJ1-2	15	CASSLAGTANYGYTF
TRBV6-2/TRBV6-3	TRBJ1-1	13	CASSYTRNTEAFF
TRBV10-3	TRBJ2-2	12	CASPWDSGELFF
TRBV5-1	TRBJ2-1	14	CASSWDPPGNEQFF
TRBV4-2	TRBJ2-3	16	CASSHLDYSSTDTQYF
TRBV28	-	14	CASSPIAGGGTQYF
TRBV25-1	TRBJ2-6	16	CASSLIDRRGANVLTF
TRBV11-2	TRBJ2-7	15	CASSVRQGRVYEQYF
TRBV28	TRBJ2-4	17	CASGQPGGRGSGDIQYF
TRBV2	TRBJ1-1	12	CASSEARGEAFF
TRBV27	TRBJ1-5	15	CASSSDSTSNQPQHF
TRBV3-1	TRBJ1-1	13	CASRQQGGTEAFF
TRBV19	TRBJ2-7	13	CASMGDSSYEQYF
TRBV7-2	TRBJ2-5	12	CASSQWDREQYF
TRBV12-5	TRBJ2-7	14	CASGLQARSYEQYF
TRBV6-6	TRBJ2-4	18	CASSYPAGATGGKNIQYF
TRBV5-1	TRBJ2-1	18	CASSLGVRDRGLKNEQFF
TRBV10-3	TRBJ2-5	15	CAISESTGGTKTQYF
TRBV11-2	TRBJ2-3	14	CASSRDHFTDTQYF
TRBV29-1	TRBJ1-1	12	CSADRGETEAFF
TRBV9	TRBJ2-1	14	CASSVAASYNEQFF
TRBV29-1	TRBJ2-6	14	CSVSTDSGANVLTF
TRBV18	TRBJ2-7	17	CASSPIWAGAGGNEQYF
TRBV7-9	TRBJ2-5	17	CASRSVQGGPVRETQYF